These 26 T cell receptor beta chains were all obtained from the same sample, sequenced in a study of blood T cell repertoires in COVID-19. Clones were read by immunoSEQ multiplex PCR, and TCRdb kept only the in-frame ones, dropping some. The sample records about 120,000 clones, 72% being singletons. The sample taken for sequencing was peripheral blood. These receptors were taken from a woman aged 60 to 75 with acute or convalescent COVID-19.

V and J are TRBV11-2 and TRBJ2-1; perhaps TRBD2 as D (5 bases). Germline values: CDR1 SGHAT, CDR2 FQNNGV. V was cut by 1 base and J by 15 bases, with 22 bases left in between. The CDR3 runs 15 residues. CDR3 in DNA: TGTGCCAGCAGCTTAGGAGGGTCGACACCTCTTAGAGGGTTCTTC. Translating gives CASSLGGSTPLRGFF.

Only a few counts were recorded for this clone. The V and J genes are TRBV5-1 and TRBJ1-5, with 8 bases identical to TRBD1. The V gene end was trimmed by 4 bases and the J gene end by 5 bases; junction bases not matched to a gene: 8. Per germline, CDR1 SGHRS and CDR2 YFSETQ. This CDR3 is built from 15 residues. CDR3 sequence (DNA): TGCGCCAGCAGCCAAACTGGACAGGGCGATCAGCCCCAGCATTTT. This encodes CASSQTGQGDQPQHF.

This clone was counted once. This chain connects TRBV30 to TRBJ2-2, with 10 bases fitting TRBD2. The CDR3 is made up of 16 amino acids. V lost 1 base, J lost 7 bases, and 9 bases stayed unmatched. Per the germline V gene, CDR1 is GTSNPN and CDR2 is SVGIG (reference sequence). Written as DNA, the CDR3 is TGTGCCTGGAGTGAGGGAGCGGGGGGGCCCAGCGGGGAGCTGTTTTTT. It translates to CAWSEGAGGPSGELFF. The full variable domain, with the rest looked up from reference TRBV30 and TRBJ2-2, is SQTIHQWPATLVQPVGSPLSLECTVEGTSNPNLYWYRQAAGRGLQLLFYSVGIGQISSEVPQNLSASRPQDRQFILSSKKLLLSDSGFYLCAWSEGAGGPSGELFFGEGSRLTVL.

V and J are TRBV11-2 and TRBJ2-1, with TRBD2 identical over 7 bases. Trimming cost V 1 base and J 2 bases; bases outside gene matches: 5. The CDR3 consists of 16 residues. The germline V gene has CDR1 SGHAT and CDR2 FQNNGV. DNA of the CDR3: TGTGCCAGCAGCTTAGGTCCAGCGGGGACCTACAATGAGCAGTTCTTC. Translating gives CASSLGPAGTYNEQFF.

The chain couples TRBV28 to TRBJ1-1, with D possibly matching TRBD1 (6 bases). This CDR3 region has 14 residues. Trimming removed 5 bases at V and 4 bases at J, with 14 bases between. From germline, CDR1 is MDHEN and CDR2 SYDVKM. The CDR3 loop reads CASSRRQASTEAFF. The CDR3 DNA follows: TGTGCCAGCAGTAGGCGACAGGCAAGCACTGAAGCTTTCTTT. Together with reference TRBV28 and TRBJ1-1, the CDR3 gives the full variable domain: DVKVTQSSRYLVKRTGEKVFLECVQDMDHENMFWYRQDPGLGLRLIYFSYDVKMKEKGDIPEGYSVSREKKERFSLILESASTNQTSMYLCASSRRQASTEAFFGQGTRLTVV.

This clone showed up just once. The V gene is TRBV7-9, the J gene TRBJ1-5; D unclear. CDR1 is SEHNR, CDR2 FQNEAQ, per germline (reference sequence). V was cut by 6 bases and J by 6 bases, with 18 bases left in between. The CDR3 extends over 15 amino acids. CDR3 amino acids: CASSPGPDKVQPQHF. As DNA, the CDR3 is TGTGCCAGCAGTCCCGGTCCCGATAAAGTTCAGCCCCAGCATTTT.

The V gene is TRBV28, the J gene TRBJ1-6; D is perhaps TRBD1 (6 bases). With 10 bases removed from V and 6 bases from J, the gap between germline ends came to 13 bases. Germline V gives CDR1 MDHEN, CDR2 SYDVKM. The CDR3 has 13 residues. This chain's CDR3 is CATLGHFNSPLHF. CDR3 DNA: TGTGCCACCCTGGGACATTTTAATTCACCCCTCCACTTT.

The rearrangement joins TRBV14 to TRBJ1-2, with a possible D match to TRBD1 (6 bases). The germline V gene encodes CDR1 SGHDN and CDR2 FVKESK. V lost 1 base and J lost 5, with 17 bases in between. The CDR3 runs 16 residues. Here the CDR3 reads CASSQVSTGRFYGYTF. The CDR3 DNA reads TGTGCCAGCAGCCAAGTCTCAACAGGGAGATTTTATGGCTACACCTTC.

The chain uses TRBV2 and TRBJ1-3; D gene unclear. Deletions cut 8 bases from V and 4 bases from J, with 6 bases between. The CDR3 totals 11 residues. CDR1 SNHLY and CDR2 FYNNEI come from the germline V gene. The DNA for the CDR3 is TGTGCCAGCTCACAGGGAAACACCATATATTTT. The encoded protein is CASSQGNTIYF.

This clone was seen at least ten times. The rearrangement uses TRBV4-2 and TRBJ1-6; D is unclear. V was clipped by 1 base and J by 6 bases, with 7 bases between them. Germline CDR1 is LGHNA and CDR2 is YNFKEQ. CDR3 length: 14 residues. The chain's CDR3 is CASSQALVNSPLHF. CDR3 nucleotides: TGTGCCAGCAGCCAAGCCCTAGTTAATTCACCCCTCCACTTT.

This chain uses TRBV4-3 with TRBJ1-1; D is undetermined. Between the trimmed V and J ends, which lost 1 base and 1 base, there was a span of 13 bases. The CDR3 is 16 amino acids. Germline V gives CDR1 LGHNA, CDR2 YSLEER. The CDR3 DNA follows: TGCGCCAGCAGCCAAGGGGAGGGCAGAACGAACACTGAAGCTTTCTTT. Translation: CASSQGEGRTNTEAFF.

The V call is TRBV20-1, the J call TRBJ2-1; D is possibly TRBD2 (5 bases). Germline lookup yields CDR1 DFQATT and CDR2 SNEGSKA (reference sequence). The germline V and J ends were trimmed by 3 bases and 8 bases, with 20 bases remaining between them. The CDR3 is 15 amino acids. This chain's CDR3 is CSASSASWGMDEQFF. The CDR3 region has the DNA TGCAGTGCTAGTTCGGCTAGCTGGGGAATGGATGAGCAGTTCTTC.

The V call is TRBV25-1, the J call TRBJ2-3; TRBD2 matches 7 bases. The ends lost 1 base at V and 0 bases at J; junction bases unmatched: 1. The CDR3 runs 15 residues. Germline loops: CDR1 MGHDK, CDR2 SYGVNS. This CDR3 reads CASSEWGGSTDTQYF. The CDR3 DNA reads TGTGCCAGCAGTGAATGGGGGGGAAGCACAGATACGCAGTATTTT.

The V gene is TRBV5-1, the J gene TRBJ2-7, with 8 bases lining up with TRBD1. Trimming took 0 bases from V and 5 from J; bases not matched to a gene: 4. CDR1 is SGHRS, CDR2 YFSETQ, per germline. The CDR3 has 14 residues. CDR3 sequence: CASSLGQGANEQYF. The CDR3 DNA reads as TGCGCCAGCAGCTTGGGTCAGGGGGCTAACGAGCAGTACTTC.

This chain links TRBV27 with TRBJ1-5; D is perhaps TRBD1 (5 bases). Trimming took 4 bases from V and 6 from J, leaving 10 bases between them. CDR1 and CDR2 from the germline V gene are MNHEY and SMNVEV (reference sequence). The CDR3 spans 13 residues. DNA for the CDR3: TGTGCCAGCAGTTGGTCCCAGGGTCAGCCCCAGCATTTT. Its translation: CASSWSQGQPQHF.

This sequence joins TRBV19 and TRBJ1-2; D not certain. Trimming left V 9 bases short and J 7 bases short, with 15 bases between. CDR1 is LNHDA and CDR2 is SQIVND in the germline V gene (reference sequence). The CDR3 is made up of 12 amino acids. CDR3: CASKTPASGYTF. The CDR3 DNA follows: TGTGCCAGCAAGACACCCGCAAGTGGCTACACCTTC.

This clone was detected once. This chain joins TRBV12-3 or TRBV12-4 and TRBJ2-2; maybe TRBD2 (6 bases). The CDR3 runs 13 residues. Deletions cut 4 bases from V and 7 bases from J, with 10 bases between. CDR3 in DNA: TGTGCCAGCAGTTGGGGGGACGGCGGGGAGCTGTTTTTT. Encoded protein: CASSWGDGGELFF.

In its sample, this clone was seen many times. This chain uses TRBV30 with TRBJ2-1; perhaps TRBD2 as D (6 bases). CDR3 length: 15 amino acids. Trimming cost V 0 bases and J 5 bases, with 14 bases left between them. In germline, CDR1 is GTSNPN, CDR2 SVGIG (reference sequence). CDR3 amino acids: CAWSVLRGRNNEQFF. For the CDR3, the DNA is TGTGCCTGGAGTGTACTGCGGGGTAGGAACAATGAGCAGTTCTTC.

This clone appeared a few times. The chain uses TRBV11-3 and TRBJ2-7; the match to TRBD1 covers 7 bases. The CDR3 has 14 amino acids. V dropped 1 base and J dropped 2; count of bases not matched to a gene: 2. Germline V CDR1 and CDR2: SGHNT, YENEEA. The CDR3 here is CASSLVQGAYEQYF. CDR3 DNA sequence: TGTGCCAGCAGCTTAGTCCAGGGGGCCTACGAGCAGTACTTC. Full variable domain (missing parts from reference TRBV11-3 and TRBJ2-7): EAGVVQSPRYKIIEKKQPVAFWCNPISGHNTLYWYLQNLGQGPELLIRYENEEAVDDSQLPKDRFSAERLKGVDSTLKIQPAELGDSAVYLCASSLVQGAYEQYFGPGTRLTVT.

The chain recombines TRBV18 with TRBJ1-3; TRBD1 is a possible D gene (6 bases). Per germline, CDR1 KGHSH and CDR2 LQKENI. With 4 bases removed from V and 2 bases from J, the gap between germline ends came to 15 bases. The CDR3 loop spans 16 amino acids. As DNA, the CDR3 is TGTGCCAGCTCACAGGACAGCATGACGACTGGAAACACCATATATTTT. Translation: CASSQDSMTTGNTIYF.

The CDR3: CASSRGGTDTQYF. In DNA, the CDR3 is TGTGCCAGCAGTCGGGGGGGCACAGATACGCAGTATTTT. This chain uses TRBV28 with TRBJ2-3; 7 bases are a match to TRBD2. The V gene's germline CDR1 is MDHEN and CDR2 SYDVKM. CDR3 length: 13 residues. V was clipped by 5 bases and J by 1 base; unmatched bases: 0. Supplemented by reference TRBV28 and TRBJ2-3, the full variable domain reads DVKVTQSSRYLVKRTGEKVFLECVQDMDHENMFWYRQDPGLGLRLIYFSYDVKMKEKGDIPEGYSVSREKKERFSLILESASTNQTSMYLCASSRGGTDTQYFGPGTRLTVL.

The table lists this clone with a few counts. The chain joins TRBV7-6 to TRBJ1-5, with TRBD1 as a possible D gene (6 bases). CDR3 length: 14 amino acids. CDR1 and CDR2 from the germline V gene are SGHVS and FNYEAQ. Trimming shortened V by 0 bases and J by 8 bases, and 11 bases separated the two germline ends. CDR3 in DNA: TGTGCCAGCAGCTTAGCGCTCAGGGGCGAGCCCCAGCATTTT. Encoded protein: CASSLALRGEPQHF.

The CDR3 here is CASSAPGATNEKLFF. CDR3 DNA sequence: TGTGCCAGCAGTGCGCCAGGGGCTACTAATGAAAAACTGTTTTTT. V and J are TRBV25-1 and TRBJ1-4, with a weak D call TRBD1 (6 bases). Germline V gene data show CDR1 as MGHDK and CDR2 as SYGVNS. The CDR3 covers 15 residues. V was shortened by 4 bases and J by 2 bases, with 11 bases between the two germline ends. Full variable domain (outside the CDR3, taken from reference TRBV25-1 and TRBJ1-4): EADIYQTPRYLVIGTGKKITLECSQTMGHDKMYWYQQDPGMELHLIHYSYGVNSTEKGDLSSESTVSRIRTEHFPLTLESARPSHTSQYLCASSAPGATNEKLFFGSGTQLSVL.

V is TRBV24-1 and J is TRBJ2-2; D gene uncertain. Germline CDR1 is KGHDR and CDR2 is SFDVKD. The CDR3 is made up of 14 amino acids. Trimming shortened V by 9 bases and J by 5 bases, and 15 bases separated the two germline ends. CDR3 protein: CATASPGLTGELFF. CDR3 coding DNA: TGTGCCACCGCTTCCCCTGGCCTGACCGGGGAGCTGTTTTTT.

This chain uses TRBV7-9 with TRBJ1-2; perhaps TRBD1 as D (6 bases). This CDR3 is built from 13 residues. Germline CDR1 reads SEHNR; CDR2 reads FQNEAQ (reference sequence). V lost 5 bases and J lost 2, with 9 bases in between. The CDR3 loop is CASSKQGNYGYTF. CDR3 DNA: TGTGCCAGCAGCAAACAGGGAAACTATGGCTACACCTTC.

The gene calls are TRBV5-5 and TRBJ2-4, with TRBD1 identical over 7 bases. Germline CDR1 and CDR2: SGHKS and YYEKEE (reference sequence). V shed 4 bases and J 7 bases; nucleotides not matched to a gene: 2. The CDR3 runs 12 residues. For the CDR3, the DNA is TGTGCCAGCAGCCCGGGACAGAACATTCAGTACTTC. It yields the protein CASSPGQNIQYF.